These 20 T cell receptor beta chains share one sample of origin, sequenced in a study of identical twins. MiXCR, applied by TCRdb to the 5' RACE reads, yields one record per CDR3 protein. Of fewer than 650,000 distinct CDR3 sequences in the sample, around a tenth were seen once. These data were likewise used in another study, on yellow fever vaccine responses in identical twins.

What was sequenced was PBMCs. These receptors originate from a young woman in good health.

This clonotype was seen many times. The rearrangement joins TRBV12-3 or TRBV12-4 to TRBJ2-6; D tentatively fits TRBD1 or TRBD2 (5 bases each). Trimming stripped 4 bases from V and 0 bases from J, with 10 bases between. The CDR3 sequence is 16 residues long. The CDR3: CASSSGTGSGANVLTF. For the CDR3, the DNA is TGTGCCAGCAGTTCCGGGACGGGCTCTGGGGCCAACGTCCTGACTTTC.

The sample holds a few counts of this clonotype. This rearrangement joins TRBV5-1 to TRBJ2-7; 9 bases map to TRBD2. Germline CDR1 reads SGHRS; CDR2 reads YFSETQ. The CDR3 has 16 amino acids. The V segment lost 0 bases and the J segment 2 bases; nucleotides outside the gene matches: 6. The chain's CDR3 is CASSLAGLAKTYEQYF. The CDR3 DNA reads TGCGCCAGCAGCTTGGCCGGACTAGCGAAGACCTACGAGCAGTACTTC.

This clonotype was observed at least ten times. V is TRBV6-5 and J is TRBJ2-2, with a weak D call TRBD1 (6 bases). V was cut by 2 bases and J by 0 bases, with 10 bases left in between. This CDR3 region has 16 residues. The germline V gene has CDR1 MNHEY and CDR2 SVGAGI. CDR3 amino acids: CASSYLPGANTGELFF. The CDR3 nucleotides read TGTGCCAGCAGTTACCTCCCAGGGGCGAACACCGGGGAGCTGTTTTTT.

For this clonotype: A read error may be the cause here, since a much bigger clone is one base away. This chain connects TRBV6-1 to TRBJ2-2, with 11 bases matching TRBD1. Germline loops: CDR1 MNHNS, CDR2 SASEGT. V was pared by 5 bases and J by 6 bases, with 2 bases of the junction left unmatched. The CDR3 sequence is 14 residues long. CDR3 region: CASSTGQGAGELFF. The CDR3 region has the DNA TGTGCCAGCAGTACGGGACAGGGGGCCGGGGAGCTGTTTTTT.

This clonotype was recorded a few times. The J gene is TRBJ2-2, the V gene TRBV15; TRBD2 agrees at 14 bases. This CDR3 is 15 amino acids long. In germline, CDR1 is LNHNV, CDR2 YYDKDF (reference sequence). J was trimmed by 6 bases and V by 3 bases; bases with no gene match: 0. The CDR3 reads CATSRTSGGAGELFF. In DNA, the CDR3 is TGTGCCACCAGCAGGACTAGCGGGGGGGCCGGGGAGCTGTTTTTT.

This clonotype was observed many times. CDR3 region: CASSQTSGSYEQYF. CDR3 nucleotides: TGCGCCAGCAGCCAAACTAGCGGGTCGTACGAGCAGTACTTC. The rearrangement uses TRBV4-3 and TRBJ2-7; 9 bases agree with TRBD2. CDR1 LGHNA and CDR2 YSLEER come from the germline V gene. This CDR3 comprises 14 residues. Trimming at V came to 2 bases and at J to 4 bases, leaving 3 bases not matched to a gene.

The chain employs TRBV24-1 and TRBJ2-4; TRBD2 matches at 14 bases. Germline V gives CDR1 KGHDR, CDR2 SFDVKD. This CDR3 is built from 16 residues. Trimming at V came to 2 bases and at J to 7 bases, leaving 3 bases not matched to a gene. In nucleotides, the CDR3 is TGTGCCACCAGTGATTCGGGACTAGCGGGAGTGAACATTCAGTACTTC. Its translation is CATSDSGLAGVNIQYF.

This clonotype has more than one count but fewer than ten. The chain recombines TRBV7-3 with TRBJ2-1; 9 bases map to TRBD1. CDR1 and CDR2 from the germline V gene are SGHTA and FQGTGA. V dropped 5 bases and J dropped 2; count of bases not matched to a gene: 4. There are 15 residues in the CDR3. DNA of the CDR3: TGTGCCAGCAGCCGTGGACAGGGGACCTACAATGAGCAGTTCTTC. Its translation: CASSRGQGTYNEQFF.

A few counts support this clonotype. The chain joins TRBV5-1 to TRBJ2-7; 7 positions match TRBD1. The CDR3 runs 16 residues. The germline gives CDR1 SGHRS, CDR2 YFSETQ. After removal of 1 base from V and 3 bases from J, the junction contained 10 bases not matched to a gene. CDR3 sequence: CASSLNLGQSLYEQYF. The CDR3 DNA is TGCGCCAGCAGCTTGAATTTGGGACAGTCCCTCTACGAGCAGTACTTC.

This rearrangement joins TRBV7-9 to TRBJ2-1, with TRBD1 matching over 9 bases. The germline CDR1 and CDR2 sequences are SEHNR and FQNEAQ (reference sequence). The CDR3 is 15 residues long. V dropped 8 bases and J dropped 5; count of bases not matched to a gene: 10. CDR3 sequence: CASGYGGTGHNEQFF. CDR3 nucleotides: TGTGCCAGCGGCTACGGTGGGACAGGGCACAATGAGCAGTTCTTC. Full variable domain (outside the CDR3, taken from reference TRBV7-9 and TRBJ2-1): DTGVSQNPRHKITKRGQNVTFRCDPISEHNRLYWYRQTLGQGPEFLTYFQNEAQLEKSRLLSDRFSAERPKGSFSTLEIQRTEQGDSAMYLCASGYGGTGHNEQFFGPGTRLTVL.

In its sample, this clonotype was seen a few times. The gene calls are TRBV6-5 and TRBJ2-1; D is undetermined. CDR1 and CDR2 from the germline V gene are MNHEY and SVGAGI. The V and J ends lost 8 bases and 6 bases respectively, with 5 bases between them. The length of the CDR3 is 10 residues. CDR3 bases: TGTGCCAGCGGATTCAATGAGCAGTTCTTC. Translation gives CASGFNEQFF.

This clonotype was seen ten or more times. The chain recombines TRBV4-1 with TRBJ2-2, with no clear D. The length of the CDR3 is 15 residues. Germline-derived CDR1 and CDR2 are MGHRA and YSYEKL. V shed 0 bases and J shed 5 bases, with 10 bases lying between them. CDR3 nucleotide sequence: TGCGCCAGCAGCCAAGATGGTAGCCTGACCGGGGAGCTGTTTTTT. It yields the protein CASSQDGSLTGELFF.

The chain recombines TRBV7-2 with TRBJ2-3, with D tentatively TRBD1 (5 bases). Germline-derived CDR1 and CDR2 are SGHTA and FQGNSA. V was shortened by 5 bases and J by 4 bases, with 10 bases between the two germline ends. The CDR3 consists of 13 residues. The CDR3 coding sequence is TGTGCCAGCAGCGCGGACAAGCCAGATACGCAGTATTTT. Translation gives CASSADKPDTQYF. Full variable domain (missing parts from reference TRBV7-2 and TRBJ2-3): GAGVSQSPSNKVTEKGKDVELRCDPISGHTALYWYRQSLGQGLEFLIYFQGNSAPDKSGLPSDRFSAERTGGSVSTLTIQRTQQEDSAVYLCASSADKPDTQYFGPGTRLTVL.

This clonotype was recorded many times. The J gene is TRBJ1-2, the V gene TRBV7-9; D is unresolved. Germline V lookup: CDR1 SEHNR, CDR2 FQNEAQ (reference sequence). The CDR3 has 15 residues. V gave up 0 bases and J gave up 1 base, with 9 bases separating them. CDR3 loop: CASSLARQSNYGYTF. CDR3 in DNA: TGTGCCAGCAGCTTAGCGCGGCAGAGTAACTATGGCTACACCTTC.

The gene calls are TRBV6-6 and TRBJ1-1; D gene uncertain. The CDR3 totals 12 residues. The V end lost 7 bases, the J end lost 7 bases, and 13 bases lay between the germline ends. Germline CDR1 reads MNHNY; CDR2 reads SVGAGI (reference sequence). In nucleotides, the CDR3 is TGTGCCAGCAACCCTACTGATCGTGAAGCTTTCTTT. Translated: CASNPTDREAFF.

The chain recombines TRBV5-1 with TRBJ2-5; D remains unclear. V shed 0 bases and J shed 0 bases, with 9 bases lying between them. Germline V lookup: CDR1 SGHRS, CDR2 YFSETQ. There are 15 residues in the CDR3. The DNA of the CDR3 is TGCGCCAGCAGCTTGGTGGGCAGATACCAAGAGACCCAGTACTTC. It specifies CASSLVGRYQETQYF.

This clonotype was observed a handful of times. The V call is TRBV12-3 or TRBV12-4, the J call TRBJ2-3; 8 bases agree with TRBD2. Germline trimming cut 7 bases from V and 3 bases from J; bases unmatched to any gene: 9. CDR3 length: 15 residues. For the CDR3, the DNA is TGTGCCAGCACCGGGGGGGGCGAAAGGACAGATACGCAGTATTTT. As protein: CASTGGGERTDTQYF.

This sequence joins TRBV6-2 or TRBV6-3 and TRBJ2-5; D is possibly TRBD1 (5 bases). CDR3 size: 15 residues. Trimming took off 5 bases at V and 0 bases at J, with 13 bases between the two ends. The V gene's germline CDR1 is MNHEY and CDR2 SVGEGT. Here the CDR3 reads CASSNALGDQETQYF. The CDR3 region has the DNA TGTGCCAGCAGTAATGCTCTAGGGGACCAAGAGACCCAGTACTTC.

The gene calls are TRBV20-1 and TRBJ2-3, with TRBD2 matching 7 bases. J lost 0 bases, V lost 1 base, and 7 bases had no gene match. The CDR3 extends over 16 amino acids. The V gene's germline CDR1 is DFQATT and CDR2 SNEGSKA (reference sequence). CDR3 sequence reads: CSARGGAGASTDTQYF. Here the CDR3 DNA reads TGCAGTGCTAGAGGGGGCGCGGGAGCGAGCACAGATACGCAGTATTTT.

This clonotype was observed at least ten times. The V call is TRBV5-1, the J call TRBJ2-1; 9 nucleotides match TRBD2. Germline assignment: CDR1 SGHRS and CDR2 YFSETQ. The CDR3 covers 14 residues. Trimming cost V 7 bases and J 13 bases; bases outside gene matches: 15. This CDR3 reads CASGAGGPSGPQFF. As DNA, the CDR3 is TGCGCCAGCGGGGCGGGGGGGCCTTCCGGGCCTCAGTTCTTC.